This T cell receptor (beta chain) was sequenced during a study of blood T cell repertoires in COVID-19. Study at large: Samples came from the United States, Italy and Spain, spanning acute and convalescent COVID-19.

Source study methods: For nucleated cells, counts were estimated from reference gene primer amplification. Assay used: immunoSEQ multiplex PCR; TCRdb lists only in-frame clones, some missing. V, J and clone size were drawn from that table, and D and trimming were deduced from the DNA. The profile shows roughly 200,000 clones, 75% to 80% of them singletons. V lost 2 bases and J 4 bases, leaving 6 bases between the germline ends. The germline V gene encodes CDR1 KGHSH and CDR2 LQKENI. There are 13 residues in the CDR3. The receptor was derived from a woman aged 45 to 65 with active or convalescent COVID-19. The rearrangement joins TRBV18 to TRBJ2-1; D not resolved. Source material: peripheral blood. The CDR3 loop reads CASSPARYNEQFF. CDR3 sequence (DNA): TGTGCCAGCTCACCAGCACGGTACAATGAGCAGTTCTTC.